This T cell receptor (beta chain) appears in the sequencing data of a study of blood T cell repertoires in COVID-19. Overall study: Collection of acute and convalescent COVID-19 samples took place in the United States, Italy and Spain. T cells, B-cell-depleted T cells, or PBMCs provided the cDNA or gDNA that served as material.

Source study methods: For nucleated cells, counts were estimated from reference gene primer amplification. Here immunoSEQ multiplex PCR was the method, and the copy in TCRdb shows in-frame clones only, minus some. V and J calls and clone size are given by that table; D and trimming were obtained from the DNA. The sample includes roughly 230,000 clones, 89% of them seen just once. The CDR3 sequence is 13 residues long. With V trimmed by 11 bases and J by 5 bases, 9 bases remained unmatched. The germline V gene encodes CDR1 ENHRY and CDR2 SYGVKD. The chain has TRBV10-3 and TRBJ1-5; the match to TRBD1 covers 7 bases. The sequenced sample consisted of peripheral blood. The source of this sequence is a middle-aged woman who had recovered from COVID-19. The CDR3 DNA reads as TGTGCCTCTCGAGACAGGGAAGATCAGCCCCAGCATTTT. Amino acids: CASRDREDQPQHF.